This is a list of T cell receptor beta chains from one sample in a study of cytomegalovirus exposure and HLA in healthy donors. Repertoires were generated with immunoSEQ multiplex PCR, while TCRdb's copy carries only in-frame clones and drops some. The sample consists of around 150,000 clones, about three quarters of them appearing once. The sample taken for sequencing was PBMCs. All receptors derive from a male donor in good health and CMV-seronegative. CDR3s include the opening cysteine and the closing phenylalanine or tryptophan. The D gene is left open where the match is weak. Size tells how often a clone was seen (once, few, many) or the class of an expanded clone, and some rows leave it out.

size: .; V: TRBV7-9; J: TRBJ2-2; D: .; CDR3: CSSSLGSLNGELFF; DNA: TGTTCCAGCAGCTTAGGGAGTCTAAACGGGGAGCTGTTTTTT
size: .; V: TRBV5-6; J: TRBJ2-3; D: TRBD2; CDR3: CASSSRGAGGPYDTQYF; DNA: TGTGCCAGCAGCTCGAGGGGAGCGGGGGGGCCATACGATACGCAGTATTTT
size: .; V: TRBV25-1; J: TRBJ2-3; D: TRBD2; CDR3: CASSDKTSEGTDTQYF; DNA: TGTGCCAGCAGTGACAAGACTAGCGAGGGCACAGATACGCAGTATTTT
size: .; V: TRBV30; J: TRBJ1-1; D: .; CDR3: CAWRNDRPNTEAFF; DNA: TGTGCCTGGAGGAACGACAGGCCGAACACTGAAGCTTTCTTT
size: few; V: TRBV19; J: TRBJ1-2; D: .; CDR3: CASSIGAIGFGYTF; DNA: TGTGCCAGTAGTATAGGGGCGATAGGCTTTGGCTACACCTTC
size: .; V: TRBV4-1; J: TRBJ1-3; D: .; CDR3: CASSQVGAGGYSGNTIYF; DNA: TGCGCCAGCAGCCAAGTGGGGGCAGGAGGCTACTCTGGAAACACCATATATTTT
size: .; V: TRBV4-2; J: TRBJ1-2; D: TRBD1; CDR3: CASSQDPLPGQRGYTF; DNA: TGTGCCAGCAGCCAAGATCCCCTTCCGGGACAGAGGGGCTACACCTTC
size: .; V: TRBV7-6; J: TRBJ2-1; D: TRBD2; CDR3: CASSLDRAGGHYNEQFF; DNA: TGTGCCAGCAGCTTAGATAGGGCGGGGGGGCACTACAATGAGCAGTTCTTC
size: .; V: TRBV18; J: TRBJ1-5; D: TRBD1; CDR3: CASSAITGTDKSNQPQHF; DNA: TGTGCCAGCTCAGCAATTACTGGGACAGACAAGAGCAATCAGCCCCAGCATTTT
size: .; V: TRBV6-5; J: TRBJ2-7; D: TRBD1; CDR3: CASSPGQGLTYEQYF; DNA: TGTGCCAGCAGTCCAGGACAGGGACTTACCTACGAGCAGTACTTC
size: .; V: TRBV23-1; J: TRBJ1-6; D: TRBD1; CDR3: CASSLRDRGAPSSPLHF; DNA: TGCGCCAGCAGTCTACGGGACAGGGGAGCTCCTAGTTCACCCCTCCACTTT
size: .; V: TRBV7-6; J: TRBJ2-7; D: TRBD1; CDR3: CASSLAPGGAAYEQYF; DNA: TGTGCCAGCAGCTTAGCCCCAGGGGGCGCCGCGTACGAGCAGTACTTC
size: .; V: TRBV6-5; J: TRBJ2-7; D: TRBD1; CDR3: CASSYRQGRADEQYF; DNA: TGTGCCAGCAGTTACCGACAGGGGCGGGCGGACGAGCAGTACTTC
size: .; V: TRBV11-3; J: TRBJ2-7; D: .; CDR3: CASSLSGSTYEQYF; DNA: TGTGCCAGCAGCTTATCAGGATCCACCTACGAGCAGTACTTC
size: .; V: TRBV6-5; J: TRBJ2-7; D: TRBD2; CDR3: CASSATGGGYYEQYF; DNA: TGTGCCAGCAGTGCGACGGGGGGGGGCTACTACGAGCAGTACTTC
size: .; V: TRBV12-5; J: TRBJ2-2; D: TRBD1; CDR3: CASGFWTGLDTGELFF; DNA: TGTGCTAGTGGTTTTTGGACAGGGTTAGACACCGGGGAGCTGTTTTTT
size: .; V: TRBV27; J: TRBJ1-2; D: .; CDR3: CASSLIQGSGYTF; DNA: TGTGCCAGCAGTTTAATACAGGGAAGTGGCTACACCTTC
size: .; V: TRBV27; J: TRBJ2-1; D: TRBD2; CDR3: CASRPGLAGVLSSYNEQFF; DNA: TGTGCCAGCAGACCCGGACTAGCGGGGGTTCTTAGCTCCTACAATGAGCAGTTCTTC
size: .; V: TRBV21-1; J: TRBJ2-2; D: .; CDR3: CASGTLEKGGRNTGELFF; DNA: TGTGCCAGCGGGACCTTGGAGAAGGGGGGGCGAAACACCGGGGAGCTGTTTTTT
size: .; V: TRBV19; J: TRBJ1-5; D: .; CDR3: CASSIAQNSNQPQHF; DNA: TGTGCCAGTAGTATAGCCCAGAATAGCAATCAGCCCCAGCATTTT
size: .; V: TRBV6-6; J: TRBJ1-3; D: TRBD1; CDR3: CASSYSTGGGGNTIYF; DNA: TGTGCCAGCAGTTACTCGACAGGGGGCGGTGGAAACACCATATATTTT
size: .; V: TRBV10-3; J: TRBJ2-1; D: .; CDR3: CAISESRLDRGEQFF; DNA: TGTGCCATCAGTGAGTCCCGCCTAGACCGGGGTGAGCAGTTCTTC
size: .; V: TRBV4-1; J: TRBJ1-2; D: TRBD1; CDR3: CASRKLGQQEVGYTF; DNA: TGCGCCAGCCGAAAATTGGGACAGCAAGAAGTTGGCTACACCTTC
size: few; V: TRBV6-1; J: TRBJ2-3; D: TRBD1; CDR3: CASRATGGAADTQYF; DNA: TGTGCCAGCAGGGCGACAGGGGGCGCAGCAGATACGCAGTATTTT
size: once; V: TRBV6-6; J: TRBJ2-3; D: TRBD2; CDR3: CASSSREGTDTQYF; DNA: TGTGCCAGCAGTTCCCGGGAGGGCACAGATACGCAGTATTTT
size: .; V: TRBV5-1; J: TRBJ2-3; D: TRBD2; CDR3: CASSPGLAEGGTDTQYF; DNA: TGCGCCAGCAGCCCCGGACTAGCGGAGGGGGGCACAGATACGCAGTATTTT
size: .; V: TRBV7-9; J: TRBJ1-1; D: .; CDR3: CSSSEVTGSGGTEAFF; DNA: TGTTCCAGCAGCGAAGTCACAGGGAGCGGGGGCACTGAAGCTTTCTTT
size: few; V: TRBV2; J: TRBJ1-2; D: TRBD1; CDR3: CASHLDRVWYTF; DNA: TGTGCCAGCCACCTGGACAGGGTTTGGTACACCTTC
size: .; V: TRBV5-6; J: TRBJ2-5; D: TRBD1; CDR3: CASSEGQGFGTQYF; DNA: TGTGCCAGCAGCGAAGGACAGGGCTTTGGGACCCAGTACTTC
size: .; V: TRBV6-5; J: TRBJ2-7; D: TRBD2; CDR3: CASTRGVAYEQYF; DNA: TGTGCCAGCACTCGGGGGGTGGCCTACGAGCAGTACTTC
size: .; V: TRBV19; J: TRBJ1-1; D: .; CDR3: CASIERGEAFF; DNA: TGTGCCAGTATCGAACGGGGGGAAGCTTTCTTT
size: .; V: TRBV5-1; J: TRBJ1-3; D: TRBD1; CDR3: CASSRDREGNTIYF; DNA: TGCGCCAGCAGCCGGGACAGGGAGGGAAACACCATATATTTT
size: .; V: TRBV5-1; J: TRBJ2-7; D: TRBD1; CDR3: CASSLGDRRVEQYF; DNA: TGCGCCAGCAGCTTGGGGGACAGGCGGGTCGAGCAGTACTTC
size: .; V: TRBV4-2; J: TRBJ1-1; D: TRBD1; CDR3: CASSPLGQAMNTEAFF; DNA: TGTGCCAGCAGCCCCCTAGGACAGGCCATGAACACTGAAGCTTTCTTT
size: .; V: TRBV7-2; J: TRBJ1-6; D: .; CDR3: CASSLGSSYNSPLHF; DNA: TGTGCCAGCAGCTTAGGGAGCTCCTATAATTCACCCCTCCACTTT
size: .; V: TRBV6-6; J: TRBJ1-1; D: .; CDR3: CASSYSSHTDFEAFF; DNA: TGTGCCAGCAGTTACTCTTCTCACACCGATTTTGAAGCTTTCTTT
size: .; V: TRBV9; J: TRBJ2-3; D: TRBD1; CDR3: CASSPRQGTTDTQYF; DNA: TGTGCCAGCAGCCCCCGACAGGGAACCACAGATACGCAGTATTTT
size: few; V: TRBV7-3; J: TRBJ1-4; D: .; CDR3: CASSPNSNEKLFF; DNA: TGTGCCAGCAGCCCCAACAGTAATGAAAAACTGTTTTTT
size: once; V: TRBV7-3; J: TRBJ2-1; D: TRBD2; CDR3: CASSLRGSGRVHEQFF; DNA: TGTGCCAGCAGCTTAAGGGGTAGCGGGAGAGTCCATGAGCAGTTCTTC
size: .; V: TRBV4-3; J: TRBJ2-1; D: TRBD1; CDR3: CASSQDVDRGNYNEQFF; DNA: TGCGCCAGCAGCCAAGATGTGGACAGGGGCAACTACAATGAGCAGTTCTTC
size: .; V: TRBV19; J: TRBJ2-5; D: TRBD2; CDR3: CASSPGRGSETQYF; DNA: TGTGCCAGTAGTCCAGGGCGGGGGTCGGAGACCCAGTACTTC
size: .; V: TRBV7-2; J: TRBJ1-5; D: .; CDR3: CASSSQGSLNQPQHF; DNA: TGTGCCAGCAGCTCCCAGGGGTCTTTAAATCAGCCCCAGCATTTT
size: .; V: TRBV7-8; J: TRBJ2-7; D: TRBD1; CDR3: CASSLGQGAPREQYF; DNA: TGTGCCAGCAGCTTGGGACAGGGGGCTCCTCGCGAGCAGTACTTC
size: .; V: TRBV29-1; J: TRBJ1-2; D: .; CDR3: CSVEATETNYGYTF; DNA: TGCAGCGTTGAAGCTACAGAAACTAACTATGGCTACACCTTC
size: .; V: TRBV27; J: TRBJ1-2; D: .; CDR3: CASSADPGHFYGYTF; DNA: TGTGCCAGCAGTGCTGATCCGGGACACTTCTATGGCTACACCTTC
size: few; V: TRBV4-3; J: TRBJ2-7; D: TRBD1; CDR3: CASSQWTGDSYEQYF; DNA: TGCGCCAGCAGCCAATGGACAGGGGATTCCTACGAGCAGTACTTC